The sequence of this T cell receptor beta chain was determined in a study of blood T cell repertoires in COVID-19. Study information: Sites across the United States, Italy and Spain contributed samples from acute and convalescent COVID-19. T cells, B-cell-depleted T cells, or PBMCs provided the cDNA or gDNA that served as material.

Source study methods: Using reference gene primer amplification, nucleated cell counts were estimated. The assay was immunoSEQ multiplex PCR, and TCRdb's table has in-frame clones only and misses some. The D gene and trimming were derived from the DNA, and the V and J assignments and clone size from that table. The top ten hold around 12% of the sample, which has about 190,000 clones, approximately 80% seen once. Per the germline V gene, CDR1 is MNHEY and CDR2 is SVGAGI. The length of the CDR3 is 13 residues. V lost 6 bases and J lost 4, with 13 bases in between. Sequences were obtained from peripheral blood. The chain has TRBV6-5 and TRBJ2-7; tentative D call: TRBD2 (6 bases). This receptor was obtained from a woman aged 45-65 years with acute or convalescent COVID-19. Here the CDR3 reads CASSLRRGYEQYF. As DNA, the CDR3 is TGTGCCAGCAGCCTAAGGCGGGGTTACGAGCAGTACTTC.